This TCR beta chain originates from a study of control samples from healthy donors and cancer patients. The CDR3 spans 11 residues. Trimming took off 0 bases at V and 11 bases at J, with 7 bases between the two ends. From germline, CDR1 is LGHNA and CDR2 YNFKEQ. The table came from immunoSEQ multiplex PCR; TCRdb's copy has only in-frame clones and leaves some out. The sample lists 150,000 or so clones, less than 95% occurring once. The chain has TRBV4-2 and TRBJ1-2, with TRBD1 as a possible D gene (5 bases). The TCR comes from a man younger than 35 in good health. The sequencing sample was made of blood. CDR3 DNA sequence: TGTGCCAGCAGCCAAGATTGGGGGTACACCTTC. Translated, it gives CASSQDWGYTF.